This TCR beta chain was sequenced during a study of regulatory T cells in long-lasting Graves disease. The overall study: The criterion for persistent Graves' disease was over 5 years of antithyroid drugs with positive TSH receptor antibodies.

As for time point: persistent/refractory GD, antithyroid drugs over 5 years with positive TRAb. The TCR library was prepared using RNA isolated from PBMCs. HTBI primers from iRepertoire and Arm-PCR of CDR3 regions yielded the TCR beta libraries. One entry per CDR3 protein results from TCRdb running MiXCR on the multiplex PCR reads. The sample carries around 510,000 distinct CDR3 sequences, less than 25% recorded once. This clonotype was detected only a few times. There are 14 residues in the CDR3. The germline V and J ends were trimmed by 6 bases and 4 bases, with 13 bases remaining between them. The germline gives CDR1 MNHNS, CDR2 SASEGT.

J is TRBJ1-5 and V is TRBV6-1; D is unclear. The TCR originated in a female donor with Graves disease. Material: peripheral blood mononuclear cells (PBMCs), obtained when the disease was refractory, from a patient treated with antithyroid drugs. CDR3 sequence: CASRFQRENQPQHF. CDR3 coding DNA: TGTGCCAGCAGATTCCAGAGGGAAAATCAGCCCCAGCATTTT.